The next 6 T cell receptor beta chains were all read from a single sample in a study of blood T cells in healthy people across ages. The authors ran a second PCR of roughly 6 to 12 cycles using a sample-barcoded 5' primer and a J-beta primer mix. TCRdb itself ran the 5' RACE reads through MiXCR, one entry per CDR3 protein. The sample lists approximately 770,000 distinct CDR3 sequences, 58% occurring once. The sample consisted of blood. All receptors derive from a young man in good health.

To note about this clonotype: One junction end disagrees with the germline gene, perhaps due to a read error. The chain links TRBV7-2 to TRBJ2-6, with D tentatively TRBD1 (6 bases). CDR3 length: 17 amino acids. Per germline, CDR1 SGHTA and CDR2 FQGNSA. The DNA of the CDR3 is TGTGCCAGCAGTAGCAGGGGACCAACATCTGGGGCCAATGTCCTGACTTTC. As protein: CASSSRGPTSGANVLTF.

This clonotype was found a few times. The CDR3 here is CSVESGLRETQYF. The CDR3 DNA follows: TGCAGCGTTGAATCGGGTTTACGGGAGACCCAGTACTTC. The chain is built from TRBV29-1 and TRBJ2-5; D gene uncertain. The CDR3 runs 13 residues. Trimming took off 2 bases at V and 5 bases at J, with 12 bases between the two ends. CDR1 is SQVTM, CDR2 ANQGSEA, per germline. Combining the CDR3 with reference TRBV29-1 and TRBJ2-5 gives the whole variable domain SAVISQKPSRDICQRGTSLTIQCQVDSQVTMMFWYRQQPGQSLTLIATANQGSEATYESGFVIDKFPISRPNLTFSTLTVSNMSPEDSSIYLCSVESGLRETQYFGPGTRLLVL.

Only a few counts were recorded for this clonotype. The V and J genes are TRBV6-2 or TRBV6-3 and TRBJ2-1; 10 nucleotides match TRBD2. This CDR3 region has 17 residues. J lost 0 bases, V lost 5 bases, and 7 bases had no gene match. Per germline, CDR1 MNHEY and CDR2 SVGEGT. The CDR3 region has the DNA TGTGCCAGCAGTGCCCTAGGACTAGCGGTCTCCTACAATGAGCAGTTCTTC. This sequence encodes CASSALGLAVSYNEQFF.

This CDR3 reads CASSPGELSYEQYF. The CDR3 DNA is TGTGCCAGCAGCCCAGGGGAGTTATCCTACGAGCAGTACTTC. This chain uses TRBV28 with TRBJ2-7; weak D call: TRBD1 (6 bases). CDR3 length: 14 residues. Germline-derived CDR1 and CDR2 are MDHEN and SYDVKM. Trimming left V 6 bases short and J 1 base short, with 13 bases between.

The V call is TRBV29-1, the J call TRBJ2-1, with 11 bases lining up with TRBD2. V shed 6 bases and J 9 bases; nucleotides not matched to a gene: 7. The CDR3 runs 13 residues. Germline V gives CDR1 SQVTM, CDR2 ANQGSEA. Here the CDR3 reads CSVVGLAGGEQFF. The CDR3 DNA is TGCAGCGTGGTGGGGCTAGCGGGAGGTGAGCAGTTCTTC.

A few counts support this clonotype. This sequence joins TRBV12-3 or TRBV12-4 and TRBJ2-4, with 7 bases aligning to TRBD2. This CDR3 is built from 14 residues. V was pared by 5 bases and J by 9 bases, with 10 bases of the junction left unmatched. The CDR3 nucleotides read TGTGCCAGCAGTACTAGGGGAGGGATAAGCATTCAGTACTTC. Translating it yields CASSTRGGISIQYF.